The 29 T cell receptor beta chains in this list originate from one sample, sequenced in a study of cytotoxic CD8 clonotypes in ibrutinib-treated CLL. Sequencing was performed with immunoSEQ multiplex PCR; in TCRdb, only in-frame clones are kept and a portion is missing. The sample has some 350,000 clones, under 70% seen once. The sample consisted of PBMCs, taken after 36 months of ibrutinib treatment. These receptors were taken from a human donor with chronic lymphocytic leukemia.

This chain joins TRBV2 and TRBJ2-7; 7 nucleotides line up with TRBD2. The CDR3 consists of 16 residues. J lost 7 bases, V lost 5 bases, and 17 bases had no gene match. The germline V gene has CDR1 SNHLY and CDR2 FYNNEI. The CDR3 sequence is CASSRALAVGLREQYF. The DNA for the CDR3 is TGTGCCAGCAGTCGTGCTCTAGCGGTGGGTCTTAGGGAGCAGTACTTC.

V is TRBV2 and J is TRBJ1-4, with D perhaps matching TRBD1 (5 bases). The germline V gene encodes CDR1 SNHLY and CDR2 FYNNEI. V shed 6 bases and J shed 2 bases, with 13 bases lying between them. The CDR3 extends over 15 amino acids. The CDR3 DNA reads TGTGCCAGCAGCACAATGGGGGATACTAATGAAAAACTGTTTTTT. Translation gives CASSTMGDTNEKLFF.

The chain recombines TRBV27 with TRBJ2-7, with 10 bases fitting TRBD2. This CDR3 is 15 amino acids long. V was pared by 3 bases and J by 5 bases, with 7 bases of the junction left unmatched. CDR1 is MNHEY, CDR2 SMNVEV, per germline (reference sequence). CDR3 coding DNA: TGTGCCAGCAGTTTCCAGCGGGGGGGCCTGAACGAGCAGTACTTC. Amino acids: CASSFQRGGLNEQYF.

This chain joins TRBV4-1 and TRBJ2-7, with D hard to call. Germline V gives CDR1 MGHRA, CDR2 YSYEKL. This CDR3 contains 14 residues. Trimming left V 0 bases short and J 4 bases short, with 10 bases between. In DNA form, the CDR3 reads TGCGCCAGCAGCCAAGATCTACGGCGATACGAGCAGTACTTC. Encoded protein: CASSQDLRRYEQYF.

V and J are TRBV6-1 and TRBJ1-1; D gene uncertain. The CDR3 has 14 amino acids. CDR1 is MNHNS and CDR2 is SASEGT in the germline V gene. The V end was cut by 0 bases, the J end by 4 bases, with 9 bases between. The chain's CDR3 is CASSEAWYSTEAFF. CDR3 DNA: TGTGCCAGCAGTGAAGCGTGGTACAGCACTGAAGCTTTCTTT.

The table lists this clone with a few counts. CDR3 residues: CASSHGQGAYEQYF. DNA for the CDR3: TGTGCCAGCAGCCACGGACAGGGGGCATACGAGCAGTACTTC. The chain combines TRBV4-2 with TRBJ2-7; 11 nucleotides match TRBD1. Per the germline V gene, CDR1 is LGHNA and CDR2 is YNFKEQ. This CDR3 has 14 residues. V was pared by 3 bases and J by 4 bases, with 2 bases of the junction left unmatched.

This sequence joins TRBV27 and TRBJ1-2, with D possibly being TRBD1 (6 bases). The V gene lost 3 bases and the J gene lost 8 bases, with 16 bases spanning the gap. CDR3 length: 14 amino acids. The germline gives CDR1 MNHEY, CDR2 SMNVEV (reference sequence). For the CDR3, the DNA is TGTGCCAGCAGTTTCGAACGGGGGGCGGGGGGCTACACCTTC. This codes for CASSFERGAGGYTF.

V usage is TRBV6-4 and J usage is TRBJ1-2, with TRBD1 matching 9 bases. J lost 6 bases, V lost 2 bases, and 16 bases had no gene match. Germline CDR1 and CDR2: MRHNA and SNTAGT. This CDR3 is 18 amino acids long. DNA of the CDR3: TGTGCCAGCAGTGACAGCGGGACAGGGTACCGTTGGGGTCATGGCTACACCTTC. Translation gives CASSDSGTGYRWGHGYTF.

This clone was counted only a few times. The V and J genes are TRBV10-3 and TRBJ1-5, with D uncertain. The germline V gene encodes CDR1 ENHRY and CDR2 SYGVKD. V dropped 2 bases and J dropped 5 bases, with 4 bases sitting between them. CDR3 length: 12 residues. This CDR3 reads CAISETDQPQHF. For the CDR3, the DNA is TGTGCCATCAGTGAGACTGATCAGCCCCAGCATTTT.

In its sample, this clone was seen a few times. The V call is TRBV2, the J call TRBJ1-6; D possibly corresponds to TRBD1 (5 bases). Germline CDR1 SNHLY, CDR2 FYNNEI. Trimming removed 3 bases from V and 8 bases from J, with 17 bases in between. The CDR3 is 16 residues long. In nucleotides, the CDR3 is TGTGCCAGCAGTGAGGGGGAGCTCGGTGCATATTCACCCCTCCACTTT. It encodes CASSEGELGAYSPLHF.

In this sample, this clone turned up a few times. This chain links TRBV7-2 with TRBJ2-7, with a tentative D call TRBD2 (5 bases). The V and J ends lost 7 bases and 10 bases respectively, with 20 bases between them. CDR3 length: 13 residues. The germline gives CDR1 SGHTA, CDR2 FQGNSA. The CDR3 DNA follows: TGTGCCAGCACTTGGTTCCCCGCTAGCTCCCAGTACTTC. Translated: CASTWFPASSQYF.

The gene calls are TRBV28 and TRBJ2-3; D might be TRBD2 (6 bases). In germline, CDR1 is MDHEN, CDR2 SYDVKM. V was pared by 4 bases and J by 2 bases, with 13 bases between. This CDR3 is 15 amino acids long. The CDR3 bases are TGTGCCAGCAGTTATATCGGGGGAATCACAGATACGCAGTATTTT. It yields the protein CASSYIGGITDTQYF. The full variable domain, rest sourced from reference TRBV28 and TRBJ2-3, is DVKVTQSSRYLVKRTGEKVFLECVQDMDHENMFWYRQDPGLGLRLIYFSYDVKMKEKGDIPEGYSVSREKKERFSLILESASTNQTSMYLCASSYIGGITDTQYFGPGTRLTVL.

This clone was detected a few times. The CDR3 nucleotides are TGTGCCAGCAGTTACTCGGGTAGGCAGGGGGTCGGCTACACCTTC. Amino acid sequence: CASSYSGRQGVGYTF. V and J are TRBV6-5 and TRBJ1-2; 7 positions agree with TRBD1. This CDR3 region has 15 residues. J was trimmed by 8 bases and V by 0 bases; bases with no gene match: 9. Per germline, CDR1 MNHEY and CDR2 SVGAGI.

This chain uses TRBV10-3 with TRBJ1-2; weak D call: TRBD1 (5 bases). The CDR3 covers 13 residues. Germline V CDR1 and CDR2: ENHRY, SYGVKD. Trimming took off 10 bases at V and 6 bases at J, with 18 bases between the two ends. CDR3 nucleotide sequence: TGTGCCACAAAGGGGTGGCGGGGAAATGGCTACACCTTC. Protein: CATKGWRGNGYTF.

V is TRBV4-1 and J is TRBJ2-2; D remains ambiguous. Trimming shortened V by 7 bases and J by 4 bases, and 13 bases separated the two germline ends. CDR3 length: 14 amino acids. CDR1 is MGHRA, CDR2 YSYEKL, per germline. The CDR3: CASNSPWVTGELFF. DNA of the CDR3: TGCGCCAGCAACTCGCCGTGGGTCACCGGGGAGCTGTTTTTT.

The V call is TRBV21-1, the J call TRBJ1-6; TRBD1 reflects the table's D call only, with no check against the DNA. TRBV21-1 is marked as a pseudogene. The CDR3 extends over 14 amino acids. The CDR3: CASLLGDRDRALHF. CDR3 DNA sequence: TGTGCCAGCCTACTAGGGGACAGGGACCGGGCCCTCCACTTT.

The genes are TRBV10-1 and TRBJ1-5, with 9 positions matching TRBD1. CDR3 length: 19 residues. J gave up 2 bases and V 4 bases, and 15 bases lay outside the gene matches. Germline CDR1 WNHNN, CDR2 SYGVQD (reference sequence). As DNA, the CDR3 is TGCGCCAGCAGTGTAAGGGACAGGGTGGCCCCTCGGTGCAATCAGCCCCAGCATTTT. Its translation is CASSVRDRVAPRCNQPQHF.

This clone was counted once. The chain joins TRBV18 to TRBJ1-2, with TRBD1 matching 7 bases. From germline, CDR1 is KGHSH and CDR2 LQKENI. The CDR3 is 14 amino acids. V gave up 2 bases and J gave up 3 bases; unmatched junction bases: 3. This CDR3 is CASSPGRGDYGYTF. Here the CDR3 DNA reads TGTGCCAGCTCACCAGGCAGGGGGGACTATGGCTACACCTTC.

The J gene is TRBJ2-2, the V gene TRBV29-1; D gene uncertain. Germline assignment: CDR1 SQVTM and CDR2 ANQGSEA. V was clipped by 4 bases and J by 0 bases, with 12 bases between them. The CDR3 is 15 residues long. The DNA for the CDR3 is TGCAGCGTTGGTTTTGAGGCTGCGAACACCGGGGAGCTGTTTTTT. Translated: CSVGFEAANTGELFF.

The chain recombines TRBV11-2 with TRBJ1-2; unclear D gene. V was clipped by 4 bases and J by 0 bases, with 15 bases between them. The CDR3 extends over 16 amino acids. Germline CDR1 SGHAT, CDR2 FQNNGV. CDR3 nucleotides: TGTGCCAGCAGCTCCCCCCCCCGGCCAGCTAACTATGGCTACACCTTC. Translating gives CASSSPPRPANYGYTF.

V usage is TRBV2 and J usage is TRBJ2-3; unclear D gene. Germline CDR1 and CDR2: SNHLY and FYNNEI. This CDR3 region has 17 residues. V gave up 7 bases and J gave up 1 base, with 21 bases separating them. CDR3 amino acids: CASNRDRAVTRTDTQYF. The CDR3 bases are TGTGCCAGCAATAGAGATAGGGCCGTAACGCGCACAGATACGCAGTATTTT.

The J gene is TRBJ1-1, the V gene TRBV2; D is unresolved. Germline V lookup: CDR1 SNHLY, CDR2 FYNNEI. This CDR3 is built from 18 residues. With 6 bases removed from V and 5 bases from J, the gap between germline ends came to 28 bases. CDR3 coding DNA: TGTGCCAGCAGGAACCGACATAAAACCGAATCGTTGGGTACTGAAGCTTTCTTT. Amino acids: CASRNRHKTESLGTEAFF.

The chain combines TRBV7-2 with TRBJ2-3; the D is unclear. This CDR3 is 13 amino acids long. Germline CDR1 SGHTA, CDR2 FQGNSA. The V end was cut by 6 bases, the J end by 0 bases, with 7 bases between. DNA of the CDR3: TGTGCCAGCAGACTGGATAGCACAGATACGCAGTATTTT. Protein: CASRLDSTDTQYF.

CDR3 sequence (DNA): TGTGCCAGCAGCCATAGTGGGGGATATGGCTACACCTTC. It yields the protein CASSHSGGYGYTF. V usage is TRBV7-6 and J usage is TRBJ1-2; tentative D call: TRBD1 (5 bases). This CDR3 is 13 amino acids long. V was pared by 5 bases and J by 5 bases, with 12 bases between. Germline V CDR1 and CDR2: SGHVS, FNYEAQ.

This clone was found once. V gene TRBV5-1 combines with J gene TRBJ2-3; 10 nucleotides line up with TRBD1. This CDR3 contains 15 residues. CDR1 and CDR2 from the germline V gene are SGHRS and YFSETQ. Trimming at V came to 4 bases and at J to 4 bases, leaving 6 bases not matched to a gene. The CDR3 sequence: CASSPGTGESDTQYF. CDR3 DNA: TGCGCCAGCAGCCCCGGGACAGGGGAATCAGATACGCAGTATTTT.

The chain combines TRBV11-3 with TRBJ1-1; perhaps TRBD1 as D (6 bases). The CDR3 consists of 16 residues. V was shortened by 1 base and J by 0 bases, with 12 bases between the two germline ends. Germline CDR1 and CDR2: SGHNT and YENEEA. CDR3 region: CASSLGPGHLNTEAFF. The CDR3 DNA sequence: TGTGCCAGCAGCTTAGGCCCGGGACATCTGAACACTGAAGCTTTCTTT.

This clone was counted between two and nine times. This rearrangement joins TRBV19 to TRBJ1-5, with TRBD1 as a possible D gene (6 bases). Between the trimmed V and J ends, which lost 4 bases and 7 bases, there was a span of 11 bases. Germline CDR1 and CDR2: LNHDA and SQIVND (reference sequence). There are 13 residues in the CDR3. CDR3 in amino acids: CASSKQGSQPQHF. CDR3 in DNA: TGTGCCAGTAGTAAACAGGGTAGCCAGCCCCAGCATTTT.

The chain is built from TRBV4-1 and TRBJ2-5, with D maybe TRBD2 (7 bases). With 4 bases removed from V and 5 bases from J, the gap between germline ends came to 20 bases. CDR1 is MGHRA, CDR2 YSYEKL, per germline. This CDR3 has 16 residues. CDR3 sequence reads: CASSPYEGGGTETQYF. CDR3 bases: TGCGCCAGCAGCCCTTACGAGGGGGGAGGGACGGAGACCCAGTACTTC.

This rearrangement joins TRBV9 to TRBJ2-1, with 8 bases fitting TRBD2. V lost 4 bases, J lost 0 bases, and 3 bases stayed unmatched. Looked up from germline, CDR1 is SGDLS and CDR2 is YYNGEE. The CDR3 runs 15 residues. The CDR3 loop is CASSTGTSSYNEQFF. The CDR3 DNA sequence: TGTGCCAGCAGCACCGGGACTAGCTCCTACAATGAGCAGTTCTTC.